The clone carrying this T cell receptor beta chain was detected many times. Its antigen is not identified. This sample was included in a study of glioma-infiltrating T cells. Overall study context: Samples included WHO grade II oligodendrogliomas or astrocytomas and initial-diagnosis grade IV glioblastomas. General study findings and limits: Non-neoplastic patients had below-expected tissue-blood divergence, while all gliomas exceeded expectation.

The CDR3 contains 17 residues. CDR1 and CDR2 from the germline V gene are MNHEY and SVGEGT. V gave up 1 base and J gave up 8 bases, with 21 bases separating them. The iRepertoire nested amplicon-rescue multiplex PCR amplified TCR alpha and beta CDR3s from RNA. TCRdb ran MiXCR on the multiplex PCR reads and lists one entry per CDR3 protein. The profile shows around 390,000 distinct CDR3 sequences, roughly two fifths of them singletons. The source of this sequence is a human donor with low-grade glioma or glioblastoma, undergoing nonglioma brain surgery, or in good health (not recorded which). The V and J genes are TRBV6-2 or TRBV6-3 and TRBJ2-1; possible D gene TRBD2, 6 bases. The sample comprised glioma tissue, nonneoplastic brain tissue, or PBMCs (not recorded which). As DNA, the CDR3 is TGTGCCAGCAGTTACTTCCGGACCCGGAGGGTCAACGATGAGCAGTTCTTC. Encoded protein: CASSYFRTRRVNDEQFF.